The source of this TCR beta chain is a study of T cells in Graves' hyperthyroidism and ophthalmopathy. Overall study context: The initial diagnosis was the point when peripheral blood was collected, ahead of any treatment. Notes on the study in general: Researchers found most expanded thyroid clonotypes above 0.001 in blood as well.

This clonotype was observed a handful of times. Its cognate antigen is unknown. RNA transcripts were the template for amplifying TCR beta CDR3 regions. Researchers ran a first-round RT-PCR on the TCR CDR3 using the HTBI primer set. A single record per CDR3 protein comes from TCRdb applying MiXCR to the multiplex PCR reads. Of approximately 480,000 distinct CDR3 sequences listed, about 20% are singletons. The receptor was isolated from a man between 18 and 29 years old with Graves' hyperthyroidism. Sequencing was carried out using blood.

The CDR3 sequence: CASTGSLSNQPQHF. In DNA form, the CDR3 reads TGTGCCAGCACAGGTAGTTTAAGCAATCAGCCCCAGCATTTT. The V gene is TRBV2, the J gene TRBJ1-5, with D unresolved. Trimming took 7 bases from V and 1 from J, leaving 11 bases between them. This CDR3 comprises 14 residues. Germline V gives CDR1 SNHLY, CDR2 FYNNEI.